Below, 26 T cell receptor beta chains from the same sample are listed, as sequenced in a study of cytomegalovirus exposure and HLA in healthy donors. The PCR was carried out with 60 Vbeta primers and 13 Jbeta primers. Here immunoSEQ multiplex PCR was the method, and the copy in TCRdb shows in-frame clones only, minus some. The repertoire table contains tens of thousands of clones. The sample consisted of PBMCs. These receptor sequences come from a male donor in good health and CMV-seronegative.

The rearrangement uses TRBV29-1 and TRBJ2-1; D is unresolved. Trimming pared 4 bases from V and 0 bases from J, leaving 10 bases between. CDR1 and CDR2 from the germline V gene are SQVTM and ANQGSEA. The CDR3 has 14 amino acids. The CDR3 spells CSVASGGSYNEQFF. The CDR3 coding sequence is TGCAGCGTTGCATCGGGTGGCTCCTACAATGAGCAGTTCTTC.

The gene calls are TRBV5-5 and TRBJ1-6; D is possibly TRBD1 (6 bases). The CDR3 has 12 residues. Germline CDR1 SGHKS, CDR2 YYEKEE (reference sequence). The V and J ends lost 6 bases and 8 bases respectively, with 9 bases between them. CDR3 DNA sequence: TGTGCCAGCACACAGGGTTATTCACCCCTCCACTTT. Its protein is CASTQGYSPLHF.

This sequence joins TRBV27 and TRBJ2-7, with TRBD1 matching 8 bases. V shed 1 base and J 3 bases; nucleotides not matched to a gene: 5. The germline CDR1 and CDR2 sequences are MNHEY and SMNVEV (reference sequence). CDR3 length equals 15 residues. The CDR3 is CASSLWTGSNYEQYF. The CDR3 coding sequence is TGTGCCAGCAGTTTATGGACAGGGTCTAACTACGAGCAGTACTTC.

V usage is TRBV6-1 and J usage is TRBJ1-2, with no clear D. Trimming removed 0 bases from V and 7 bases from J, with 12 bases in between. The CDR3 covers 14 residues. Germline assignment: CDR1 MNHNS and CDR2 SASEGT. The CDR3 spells CASSEAFRSSGYTF. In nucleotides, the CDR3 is TGTGCCAGCAGTGAAGCATTTCGCAGTTCTGGCTACACCTTC.

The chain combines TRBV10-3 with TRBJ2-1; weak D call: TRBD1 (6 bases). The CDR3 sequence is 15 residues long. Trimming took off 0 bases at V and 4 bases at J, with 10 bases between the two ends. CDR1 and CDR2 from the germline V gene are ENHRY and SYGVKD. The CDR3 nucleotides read TGTGCCATCAGTGAGTCAGGGACAAAATACAATGAGCAGTTCTTC. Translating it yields CAISESGTKYNEQFF.

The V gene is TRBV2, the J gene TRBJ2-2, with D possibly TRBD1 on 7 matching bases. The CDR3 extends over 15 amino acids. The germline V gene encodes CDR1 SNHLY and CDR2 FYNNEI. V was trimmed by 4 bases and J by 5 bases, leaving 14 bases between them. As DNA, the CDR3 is TGTGCCAGCAGTGGACAGGGTGGAGGGACCGGGGAGCTGTTTTTT. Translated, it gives CASSGQGGGTGELFF.

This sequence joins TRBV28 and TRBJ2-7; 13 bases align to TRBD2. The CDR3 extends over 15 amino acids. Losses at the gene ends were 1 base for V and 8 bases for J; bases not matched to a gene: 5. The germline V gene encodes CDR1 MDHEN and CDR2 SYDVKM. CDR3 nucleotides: TGTGCCAGCAGTTTATCTTGGACTAGCGGGAGCAAGCAGTACTTC. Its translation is CASSLSWTSGSKQYF.

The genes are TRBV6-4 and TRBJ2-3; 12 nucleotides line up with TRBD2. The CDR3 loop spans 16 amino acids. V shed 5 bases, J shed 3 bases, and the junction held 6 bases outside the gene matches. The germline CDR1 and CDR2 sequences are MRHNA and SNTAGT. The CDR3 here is CASSPAGLAGTDTQYF. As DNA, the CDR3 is TGTGCCAGCAGTCCTGCCGGACTAGCGGGAACAGATACGCAGTATTTT.

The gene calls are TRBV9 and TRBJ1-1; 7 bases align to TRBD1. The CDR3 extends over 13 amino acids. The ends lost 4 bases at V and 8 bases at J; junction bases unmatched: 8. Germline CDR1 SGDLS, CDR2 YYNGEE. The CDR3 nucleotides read TGTGCCAGCAGCCCAGAACCCAGGGGGGAAGCTTTCTTT. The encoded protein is CASSPEPRGEAFF.

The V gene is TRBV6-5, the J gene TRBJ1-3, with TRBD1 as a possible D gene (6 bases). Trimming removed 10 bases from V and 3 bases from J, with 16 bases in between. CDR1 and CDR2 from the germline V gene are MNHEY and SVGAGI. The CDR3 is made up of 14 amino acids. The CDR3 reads CATSQGFGGNTIYF. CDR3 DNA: TGTGCCACCTCACAGGGTTTTGGTGGAAACACCATATATTTT.

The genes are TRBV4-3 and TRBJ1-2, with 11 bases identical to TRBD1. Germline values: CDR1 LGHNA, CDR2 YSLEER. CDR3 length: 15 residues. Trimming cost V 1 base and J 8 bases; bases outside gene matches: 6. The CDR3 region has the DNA TGCGCCAGCAGCCAAGGGCGGACAGGGGGCGAGGGCTACACCTTC. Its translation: CASSQGRTGGEGYTF.

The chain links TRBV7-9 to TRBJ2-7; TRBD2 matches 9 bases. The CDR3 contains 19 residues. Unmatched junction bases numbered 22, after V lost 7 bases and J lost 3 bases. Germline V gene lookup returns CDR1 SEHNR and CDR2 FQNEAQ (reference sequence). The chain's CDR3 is CASIPWGSGRTKTNYEQYF. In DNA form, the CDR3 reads TGTGCCAGCATCCCATGGGGTAGCGGGAGAACTAAGACAAACTACGAGCAGTACTTC.

CDR3 residues: CASGLAGVSTDTQYF. The CDR3 DNA reads as TGTGCCAGCGGCCTGGCGGGGGTTAGCACAGATACGCAGTATTTT. The chain has TRBV6-5 and TRBJ2-3, with TRBD2 matching over 7 bases. The CDR3 contains 15 residues. Germline V gene lookup returns CDR1 MNHEY and CDR2 SVGAGI. With 8 bases clipped from V and 0 bases from J, the junction kept 8 bases outside the gene matches.

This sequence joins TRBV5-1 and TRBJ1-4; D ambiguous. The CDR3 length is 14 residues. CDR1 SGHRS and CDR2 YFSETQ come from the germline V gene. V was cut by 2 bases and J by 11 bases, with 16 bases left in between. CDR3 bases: TGCGCCAGCAGCTTCGAAGACGGTATCGGGAAACTGTTTTTT. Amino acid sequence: CASSFEDGIGKLFF.

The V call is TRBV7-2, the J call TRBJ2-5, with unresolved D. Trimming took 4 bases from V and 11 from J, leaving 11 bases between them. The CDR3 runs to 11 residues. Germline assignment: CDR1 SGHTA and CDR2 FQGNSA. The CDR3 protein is CASSSQVEQYF. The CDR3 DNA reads TGTGCCAGCAGCTCCCAGGTTGAGCAGTACTTC.

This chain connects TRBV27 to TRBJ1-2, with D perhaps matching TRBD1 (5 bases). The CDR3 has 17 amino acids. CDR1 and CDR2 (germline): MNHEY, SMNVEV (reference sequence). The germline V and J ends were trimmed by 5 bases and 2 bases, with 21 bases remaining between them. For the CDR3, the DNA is TGTGCCAGCAGTCAAAACCAGGGCCCCCGAGGCAACTATGGCTACACCTTC. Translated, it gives CASSQNQGPRGNYGYTF.

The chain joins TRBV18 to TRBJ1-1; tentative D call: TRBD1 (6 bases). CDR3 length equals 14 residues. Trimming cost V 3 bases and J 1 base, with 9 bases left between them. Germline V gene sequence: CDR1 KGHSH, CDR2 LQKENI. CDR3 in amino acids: CASSPGAGNTEAFF. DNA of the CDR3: TGTGCCAGCTCACCGGGGGCAGGGAACACTGAAGCTTTCTTT.

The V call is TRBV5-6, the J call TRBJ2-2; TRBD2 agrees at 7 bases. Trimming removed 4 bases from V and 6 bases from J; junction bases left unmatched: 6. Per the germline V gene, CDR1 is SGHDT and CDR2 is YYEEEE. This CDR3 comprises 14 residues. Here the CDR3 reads CASSTGGFAGELFF. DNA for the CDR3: TGTGCCAGCAGCACGGGAGGCTTTGCCGGGGAGCTGTTTTTT.

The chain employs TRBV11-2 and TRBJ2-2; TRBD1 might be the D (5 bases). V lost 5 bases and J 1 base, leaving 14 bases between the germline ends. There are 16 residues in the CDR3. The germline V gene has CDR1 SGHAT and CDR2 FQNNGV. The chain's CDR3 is CASSQGHERNTGELFF. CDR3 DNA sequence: TGTGCCAGCAGCCAGGGCCATGAGCGGAACACCGGGGAGCTGTTTTTT.

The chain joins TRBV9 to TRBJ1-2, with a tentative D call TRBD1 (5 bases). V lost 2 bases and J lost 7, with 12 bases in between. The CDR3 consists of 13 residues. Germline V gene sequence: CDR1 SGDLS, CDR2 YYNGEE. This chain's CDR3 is CASSVAGKGGYTF. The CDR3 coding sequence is TGTGCCAGCAGCGTGGCAGGGAAAGGTGGCTACACCTTC.

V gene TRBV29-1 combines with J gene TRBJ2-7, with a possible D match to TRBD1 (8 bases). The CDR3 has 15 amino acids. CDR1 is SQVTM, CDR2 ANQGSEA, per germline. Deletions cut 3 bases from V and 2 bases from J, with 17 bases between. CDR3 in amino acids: CSVETDREGTYEQYF. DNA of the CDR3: TGCAGCGTTGAGACGGACAGGGAGGGTACCTACGAGCAGTACTTC.

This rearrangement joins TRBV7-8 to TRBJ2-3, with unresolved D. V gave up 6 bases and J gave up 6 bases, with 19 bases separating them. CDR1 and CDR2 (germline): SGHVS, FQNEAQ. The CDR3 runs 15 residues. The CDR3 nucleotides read TGTGCCAGCAGGCCCCTGGCGGCTACCGGTGATACGCAGTATTTT. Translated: CASRPLAATGDTQYF.

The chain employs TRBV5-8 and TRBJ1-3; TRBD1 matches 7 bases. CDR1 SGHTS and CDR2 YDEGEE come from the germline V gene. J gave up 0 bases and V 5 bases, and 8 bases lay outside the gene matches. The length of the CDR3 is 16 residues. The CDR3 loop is CASRIGTANSGNTIYF. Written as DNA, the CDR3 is TGTGCCAGCAGGATCGGGACAGCTAACTCTGGAAACACCATATATTTT. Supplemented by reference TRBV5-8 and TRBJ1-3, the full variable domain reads EAGVTQSPTHLIKTRGQQATLRCSPISGHTSVYWYQQALGLGLQFLLWYDEGEERNRGNFPPRFSGRQFPNYSSELNVNALELEDSALYLCASRIGTANSGNTIYFGEGSWLTVV.

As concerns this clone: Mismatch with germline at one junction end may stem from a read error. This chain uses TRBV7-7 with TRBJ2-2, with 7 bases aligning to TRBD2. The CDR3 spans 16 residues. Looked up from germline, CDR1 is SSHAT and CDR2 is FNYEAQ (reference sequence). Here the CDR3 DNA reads TGTGCTAGCAGCTTAGGACCGGGAGGCGACACCGGGGAGCTGTTTTTT. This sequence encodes CASSLGPGGDTGELFF.

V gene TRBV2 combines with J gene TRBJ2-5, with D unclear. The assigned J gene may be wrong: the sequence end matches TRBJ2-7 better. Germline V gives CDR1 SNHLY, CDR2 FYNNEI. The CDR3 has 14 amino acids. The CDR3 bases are TGTGCCAGCAGGAAGTCGACTCAGTCCTACGAGCAGTACTTC. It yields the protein CASRKSTQSYEQYF.

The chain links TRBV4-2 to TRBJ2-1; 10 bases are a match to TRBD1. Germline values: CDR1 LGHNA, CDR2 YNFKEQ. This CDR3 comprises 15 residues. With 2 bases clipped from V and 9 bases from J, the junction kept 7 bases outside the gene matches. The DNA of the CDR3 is TGTGCCAGCAGCCAACCGGGACAGGGGAGAAGTGAGCAGTTCTTC. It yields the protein CASSQPGQGRSEQFF.